This T cell receptor (beta chain) appears in the sequencing data of a study of CD8 T cells in ankylosing spondylitis. General study points: Blood from ankylosing spondylitis patients appeared to carry a characteristic roughly 8-variant TCR beta motif.

On this clonotype itself: The antigen is not known.

CDR3 length: 17 residues. CDR1 is ENHRY, CDR2 SYGVKD, per germline. V lost 5 bases, J lost 3 bases, and 13 bases stayed unmatched. Quantitative 5'-RACE with molecular barcodes generated TCR beta libraries. TCRdb re-analysed the 5' RACE reads in MiXCR, keeping a single row per CDR3 protein. The sample carries about 150,000 distinct CDR3 sequences, around 42% recorded once. Sequenced sample: synovial fluid, either unsorted or a sorted T cell fraction (not recorded which). The chain couples TRBV10-3 to TRBJ2-7; 10 nucleotides agree with TRBD1. The receptor was isolated from a male donor with ankylosing spondylitis. The CDR3 region is CAISMTGGQLKNYEQYF. The CDR3 coding sequence is TGTGCCATCAGTATGACAGGGGGCCAACTCAAAAACTACGAGCAGTACTTC.